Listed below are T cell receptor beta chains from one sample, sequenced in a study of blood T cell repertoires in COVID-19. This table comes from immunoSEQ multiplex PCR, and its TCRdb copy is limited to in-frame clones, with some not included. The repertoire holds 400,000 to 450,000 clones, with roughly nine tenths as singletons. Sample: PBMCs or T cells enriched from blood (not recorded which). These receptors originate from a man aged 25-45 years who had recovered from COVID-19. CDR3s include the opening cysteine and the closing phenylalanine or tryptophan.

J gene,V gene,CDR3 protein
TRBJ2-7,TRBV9,CASSGTAGDFGERYF
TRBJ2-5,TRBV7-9,CASSPRGTGWAGETQYF
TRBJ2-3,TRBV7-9,CGAGGPTDTQYF
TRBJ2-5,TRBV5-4,CASSSLRDRAQTQYF
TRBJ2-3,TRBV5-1,CASSLEGTSGGKYF
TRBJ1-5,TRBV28,CASFSAQTTEYQPQHF
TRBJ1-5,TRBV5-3,CVRSLESFQPQHF
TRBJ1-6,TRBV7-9,CASSSKPSSYNSPLHF
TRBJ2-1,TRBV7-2,CASSPSGGFYNEQFF
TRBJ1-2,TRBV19,CASSTSLLSGYTF
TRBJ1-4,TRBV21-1,CASSKNRGQGEKLFF
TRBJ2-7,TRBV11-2,CASSLEVAASYEQYF
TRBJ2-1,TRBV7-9,CASRNGDKGPYNEQFF
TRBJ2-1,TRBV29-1,CSVVRESSYNEQFF
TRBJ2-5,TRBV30,CAWSRGDRGIETQYF
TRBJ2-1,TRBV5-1,CASSAIKIAGGPSYNEQFF
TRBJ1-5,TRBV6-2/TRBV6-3,CASSRAGSNQPQHF
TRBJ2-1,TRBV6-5,CASSYFYSSGEQFF
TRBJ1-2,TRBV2,CASSQGNNYGYTF
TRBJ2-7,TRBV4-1,CASSPTSGRGYEQYF
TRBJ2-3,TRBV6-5,CASRTSGSADTQYF
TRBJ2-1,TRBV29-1,CSVFGLAESFSYNEQFF
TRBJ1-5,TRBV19,CASKEKYSNQPQHF
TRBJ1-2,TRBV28,CASSPTAANYGYTF
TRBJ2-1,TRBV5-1,CASSLGPDNEQFF
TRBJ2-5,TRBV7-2,CASSLAGGSVVAQYF
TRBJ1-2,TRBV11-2,CASSPQGQGGYTF
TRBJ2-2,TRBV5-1,CASTATGNTGELFF
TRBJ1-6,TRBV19,CASSARTGERGSPLHF
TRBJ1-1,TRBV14,CASSPNGVVGTEAFF
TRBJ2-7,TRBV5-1,CASPTPVGSYEQYF
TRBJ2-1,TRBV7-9,CASSLNQGARNEQFF
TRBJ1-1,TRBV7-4,CASTRIPQGASTEAFF
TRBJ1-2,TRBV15,CATSRELTGGHGYTF
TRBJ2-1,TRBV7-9,CASSPGTSGIVDEQFF
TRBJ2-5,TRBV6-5,CASTLAGGLQETQYF
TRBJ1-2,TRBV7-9,CASSLAPGQGGYGYTF
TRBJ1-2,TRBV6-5,CASSYSAIYGYTF
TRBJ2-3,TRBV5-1,CASRTGEGTDTQYF
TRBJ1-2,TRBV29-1,CSVGRRTGIVNGYTF
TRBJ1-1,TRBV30,CAYEGGGTEAFF
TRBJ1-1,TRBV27,CASRDRADTEAFF